A selection of T cell receptor beta chains follows, all from one sample in a study of cytomegalovirus exposure and HLA in healthy donors. Method: immunoSEQ multiplex PCR; TCRdb's copy keeps in-frame clones and lacks some. This table holds about 78,000 clones, less than 96% found once. The specimen was PBMCs. These receptor sequences come from a man younger than 35 in good health and CMV-seropositive. Both conserved end residues are trimmed from each CDR3. Some rows mark clone size as missing; the rest say once, few, many or name a class of expanded clone.

V gene: TRBV7-6
clone size: .
CDR3 protein: ASSQDTLSYEQY

V gene: TRBV6-6
clone size: once
CDR3 protein: ASSRAGGPSNEQF

V gene: TRBV7-2
clone size: .
CDR3 protein: ASSLAGSLYETQY

V gene: TRBV6-1
clone size: .
CDR3 protein: ASSEGGWYEQY

V gene: TRBV27
clone size: .
CDR3 protein: ASRDTGTSSDNEQF

V gene: TRBV30
clone size: .
CDR3 protein: AWSYPGTTNEKLF

V gene: TRBV13
clone size: .
CDR3 protein: ASSWAANQETQY

V gene: TRBV5-1
clone size: once
CDR3 protein: ASSSQNTEAF

V gene: TRBV14
clone size: .
CDR3 protein: ASSQSFGQPQH

V gene: TRBV19
clone size: .
CDR3 protein: ASSITGLHEAF

V gene: TRBV14
clone size: .
CDR3 protein: ASSQERRFGTEAF

V gene: TRBV7-9
clone size: .
CDR3 protein: ASSPSSGNTIY

V gene: TRBV9
clone size: .
CDR3 protein: ASTPSGEPSYEQY

V gene: TRBV19
clone size: .
CDR3 protein: ASSLGQGATDTQY

V gene: TRBV6-5
clone size: .
CDR3 protein: ASSYGALGIREQY

V gene: TRBV19
clone size: .
CDR3 protein: ASEGGTEAF

V gene: TRBV27
clone size: .
CDR3 protein: ASSPTQRFIMANEQY

V gene: TRBV6-5
clone size: .
CDR3 protein: ASGTTSGRASEQY

V gene: TRBV27
clone size: .
CDR3 protein: ASSLLEQGNEKLF

V gene: TRBV2
clone size: .
CDR3 protein: ASSAVGRQAEAF

V gene: TRBV27
clone size: .
CDR3 protein: ASSYPGASNTEAF

V gene: TRBV18
clone size: .
CDR3 protein: ASPTGTGVNEQY

V gene: TRBV10-3
clone size: .
CDR3 protein: AISERDRLNEQF

V gene: TRBV28
clone size: .
CDR3 protein: ASSARNYGYT

V gene: TRBV27
clone size: .
CDR3 protein: ASSPNQETQY

V gene: TRBV7-8
clone size: .
CDR3 protein: ASSSTETSGNTIY

V gene: TRBV5-6
clone size: .
CDR3 protein: ASSLGGDNVKRTDTQY

V gene: TRBV10-1
clone size: .
CDR3 protein: ASSGSVNTEAF

V gene: TRBV4-2
clone size: .
CDR3 protein: ASSQERIDTGELF

V gene: TRBV25-1
clone size: once
CDR3 protein: ASSEELDLNTEAF

V gene: TRBV15
clone size: .
CDR3 protein: ATSRGQGAHTDTQY

V gene: TRBV19
clone size: once
CDR3 protein: ASSPTPDPRVRYMGNQPQH

V gene: TRBV2
clone size: .
CDR3 protein: ASRGTGGAGTDTQY

V gene: TRBV2
clone size: .
CDR3 protein: ASRRDSLAYNEQF

V gene: TRBV6-5
clone size: .
CDR3 protein: ASSYGATTGELF

V gene: TRBV4-1
clone size: .
CDR3 protein: ASSQRVAGANVLT

V gene: TRBV15
clone size: .
CDR3 protein: ATSRAAIRGLYNEQF

V gene: TRBV5-1
clone size: .
CDR3 protein: ASSLSGVLYEQY

V gene: TRBV28
clone size: .
CDR3 protein: ASRPSGSRGRETQY

V gene: TRBV4-1
clone size: .
CDR3 protein: ASSPGTALNQPQH

V gene: TRBV27
clone size: .
CDR3 protein: ASSWGQGRSNQPQH

V gene: TRBV2
clone size: .
CDR3 protein: ASTGAGELF

V gene: TRBV7-6
clone size: .
CDR3 protein: ASSPNLETQY

V gene: TRBV18
clone size: .
CDR3 protein: ASSLVLDSANTGELF

V gene: TRBV30
clone size: .
CDR3 protein: AWSGTTSGPSSGANVLT

V gene: TRBV28
clone size: once
CDR3 protein: ASSPPRRGRSNQPQH

V gene: TRBV29-1
clone size: .
CDR3 protein: SVEGGLAGVRNEQF

V gene: TRBV5-1
clone size: .
CDR3 protein: ASMGTSGSSYEQY